A few counts support the clone carrying this T cell receptor beta chain. Its specificity is unknown. This record belongs to a study of human T cells and chemical hapten exposure. The study, taken as a whole, reports: As the donors had alopecia, their immune response may differ from healthy people's.

V dropped 4 bases and J dropped 3; count of bases not matched to a gene: 6. Germline CDR1 and CDR2: KGHDR and SFDVKD. This CDR3 has 16 residues. Time point indicated: pre-sensitization, week 0. Specified treatment: therapeutic diphenylcyclopropenone sensitization with weekly scalp DPC. Prior to application of each patch test, blood was drawn. Total RNA was extracted from unfractionated whole blood. Authors' methods: There were a median of approximately 88,000 TCRs per sample, with a range from roughly 20,000 to 750,000. TCRdb reprocessed the RACE reads with MiXCR, giving one entry per CDR3 protein. TCRdb, not the original authors, processed these V and J calls. The repertoire has a few hundred thousand distinct CDR3 sequences, approximately 8.6% of them found once; the top ten carry 2.3%.

The V and J genes are TRBV24-1 and TRBJ2-2; 8 bases are shared with TRBD1. The input for sequencing was whole blood, taken in connection with sensitization to the hapten diphenylcyclopropenone (DPC). The sequence came from a woman aged 40 to 55 with alopecia areata. Some clones in this sample may be carry-over from other donors' samples. CDR3 nucleotides: TGTGCCACCAGTGACGTTGGACAGGGCTACACCGGGGAGCTGTTTTTT. Its translation is CATSDVGQGYTGELFF.